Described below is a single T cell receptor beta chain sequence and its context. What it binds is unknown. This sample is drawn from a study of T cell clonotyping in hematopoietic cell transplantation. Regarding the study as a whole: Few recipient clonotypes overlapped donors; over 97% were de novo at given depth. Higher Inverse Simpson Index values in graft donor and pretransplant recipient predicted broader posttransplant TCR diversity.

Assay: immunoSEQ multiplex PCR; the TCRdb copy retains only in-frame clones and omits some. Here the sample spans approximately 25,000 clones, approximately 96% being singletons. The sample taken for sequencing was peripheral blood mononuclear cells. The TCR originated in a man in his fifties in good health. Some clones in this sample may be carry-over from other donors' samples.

The CDR3 nucleotides are TGCGCCAGCAGCCAAGGGGTGCCCCTTGACGCTAATGAAAAACTGTTTTTT. Translation: CASSQGVPLDANEKLFF. This sequence joins TRBV4-1 and TRBJ1-4; D is uncertain. Per the germline V gene, CDR1 is MGHRA and CDR2 is YSYEKL. The V end lost 1 base, the J end lost 3 bases, and 15 bases lay between the germline ends. The CDR3 is made up of 17 amino acids.